This T cell receptor (beta chain) was sequenced in a study of blood T cell repertoires in COVID-19. This clone appeared a few times. How the authors handled the data: By means of reference gene primer amplification, nucleated cell counts were estimated. The repertoire was sequenced with immunoSEQ multiplex PCR; TCRdb's copy has only in-frame clones and lacks some. The V and J calls and the clone size are those of that table, but D and trimming were determined from the DNA. The sample yields some 170,000 clones, about 75% seen once. This TCR came from a woman aged 50 to 60 with active or convalescent COVID-19. The sample consisted of peripheral blood.

CDR3 nucleotide sequence: TGTGCCAGCAGCTTAGAAGACAGTATTAATGAAAAACTGTTTTTT. It yields the protein CASSLEDSINEKLFF. The chain combines TRBV11-2 with TRBJ1-4, with D possibly matching TRBD1 (5 bases). In germline, CDR1 is SGHAT, CDR2 FQNNGV. V was cut by 0 bases and J by 4 bases, with 9 bases left in between. The CDR3 runs 15 residues.